Listed below are T cell receptor beta chains from one sample, sequenced in a study of shared T cell receptors in the human thymus. Sequenced by immunoSEQ multiplex PCR; TCRdb stores in-frame clones only, minus some. This sample has over 450,000 clones, with around 78% found just once. The same data also contributed to another study, on human thymus T cells.

Sequencing input: thymocytes. Source of these receptors: a boy under three years old with a congenital heart defect. The CDR3 runs from the conserved cysteine through the conserved F or W. The order of the fields is D gene, clone size, J gene, V gene, CDR3 DNA, CDR3 protein. A D gene is named only where the DNA matches it firmly. Clone size, where shown, is once, few, many, or a class for clones that have expanded.

>NA|once|TRBJ1-4|TRBV7-2
TGTGCCAGCAGCTTATCGCGTGCAACTAATGAAAAACTGTTTTTT
CASSLSRATNEKLFF
>TRBD1|NA|TRBJ1-3|TRBV6-5
TGTGCCAGCAGAACATCAGGGGGATACACCATATATTTT
CASRTSGGYTIYF
>TRBD1|NA|TRBJ2-1|TRBV5-6
TGTGCCAGCAGCTTGTCCCAGGGGGCCTACAATGAGCAGTTCTTC
CASSLSQGAYNEQFF
>NA|NA|TRBJ1-2|TRBV9
TGTGCCAGCACCCCGGGGAGAGTAAACTATGGCTACACCTTC
CASTPGRVNYGYTF
>NA|few|TRBJ1-2|TRBV4-2
TGTGCCAGCAGGGACAGAACATATGGCTACACCTTC
CASRDRTYGYTF
>TRBD1|NA|TRBJ1-2|TRBV30
TGTGCCTGGACCACCAGCAAATTGACAGGGCGCTATGGCTACACCTTC
CAWTTSKLTGRYGYTF
>NA|NA|TRBJ2-7|TRBV7-2
TGTGCCAGCAGCCTACGTGGACACCGCCTCGAGCAGTACTTC
CASSLRGHRLEQYF
>NA|NA|TRBJ1-2|TRBV9
TGTGCCAGCAGCCCCCTGGGGGGAAGCTATGGCTACACCTTC
CASSPLGGSYGYTF
>NA|NA|TRBJ2-1|TRBV28
TGTGCCAGCAGTTGGATGGGGAGCTCCTACAATGAGCAGTTCTTC
CASSWMGSSYNEQFF
>NA|NA|TRBJ2-1|TRBV5-6
TGTGCCAGCCTCCTTCGGGGAGAGCAGTTCTTC
CASLLRGEQFF
>NA|NA|TRBJ2-7|TRBV11-2
TGTGCCAGCAGCTTAGCCGGCAGGGTTCGGACAAGTTACGAGCAGTACTTC
CASSLAGRVRTSYEQYF
>NA|NA|TRBJ1-5|TRBV27
TGTGCCAGATGGGGGCTTTGTAATCAGCCCCAGCATTTT
CARWGLCNQPQHF
>TRBD2|NA|TRBJ2-1|TRBV11-3
TGTGCCAGCAGCTCCCGTCTAGCGGGAGGCGACTACAATGAGCAGTTCTTC
CASSSRLAGGDYNEQFF
>NA|NA|TRBJ1-2|TRBV2
TGTGCCAGCAGTGAGTTCACGGCCGCGGGGGGGCCGAGGGTTGGCTACACCTTC
CASSEFTAAGGPRVGYTF
>NA|NA|TRBJ2-3|TRBV29-1
TGCAGCGTTGGTTGGGGGCCAGATACGCAGTATTTT
CSVGWGPDTQYF
>TRBD2|NA|TRBJ2-3|TRBV4-2
TGTGCCAGCAGCCAAGGGGCGTGGCAGCGGGAGGGCGGAGAGCACACAGATACGCAGTATTTT
CASSQGAWQREGGEHTDTQYF